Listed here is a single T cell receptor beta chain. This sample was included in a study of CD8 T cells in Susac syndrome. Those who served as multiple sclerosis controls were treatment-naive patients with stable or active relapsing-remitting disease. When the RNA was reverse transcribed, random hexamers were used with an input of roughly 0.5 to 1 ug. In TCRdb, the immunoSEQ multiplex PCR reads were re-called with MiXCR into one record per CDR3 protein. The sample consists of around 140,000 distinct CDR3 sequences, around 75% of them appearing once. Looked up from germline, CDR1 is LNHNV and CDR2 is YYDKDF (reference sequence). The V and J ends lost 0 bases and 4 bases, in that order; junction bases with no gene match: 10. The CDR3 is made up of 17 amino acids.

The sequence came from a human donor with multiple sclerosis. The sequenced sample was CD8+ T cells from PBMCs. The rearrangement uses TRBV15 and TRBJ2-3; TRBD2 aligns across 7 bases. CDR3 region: CATSRDWGGRRADTQYF. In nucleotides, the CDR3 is TGTGCCACCAGCAGAGACTGGGGCGGGAGACGGGCAGATACGCAGTATTTT.